These T cell receptor beta chains were read from a single sample in a study of OX40 agonist ivuxolimab in advanced cancers. TCRdb keeps only in-frame clones here, not all; method: immunoSEQ multiplex PCR. The data show roughly 76,000 clones, approximately 84% seen once. The material sequenced was CD4+ or CD8+ T cells sorted from blood, taken in a trial of the OX40 agonist ivuxolimab. The receptors originated from an adult with an advanced solid tumor such as melanoma, head and neck, liver or kidney cancer. Each CDR3 is given with its conserved first and last residue. D genes are given only for firm matches. Size values are once, few and many counts, or a class for expanded clones, and some rows have none.

len	j_gene	v_gene	abundance	d_gene	CDR3aa	CDR3nt
11	TRBJ1-4	TRBV20-1	NA	NA	CSSTVQEKLFF	TGCAGTTCAACAGTACAGGAAAAACTGTTTTTT
11	TRBJ2-2	TRBV6-5	NA	NA	CASTHTGELFF	TGTGCCAGCACTCACACCGGGGAGCTGTTTTTT
16	TRBJ1-3	TRBV5-1	once	NA	CASSLEMVHSGNTIYF	TGCGCCAGCAGCTTGGAAATGGTTCACTCTGGAAACACCATATATTTT
12	TRBJ2-5	TRBV5-1	NA	NA	CASSPGGETQYF	TGCGCCAGCAGCCCTGGAGGAGAGACCCAGTACTTC
13	TRBJ1-1	TRBV10-2	NA	NA	CASARQEDTEAFF	TGCGCCAGCGCTCGACAGGAGGACACTGAAGCTTTCTTT
10	TRBJ1-1	TRBV19	NA	NA	CATGGTEAFF	TGTGCCACCGGGGGGACTGAAGCTTTCTTT
15	TRBJ1-6	TRBV5-6	NA	NA	CASSFNRLANSPLHF	TGTGCCAGCAGCTTTAATCGGTTGGCTAATTCACCCCTCCACTTT
15	TRBJ1-1	TRBV19	NA	NA	CASSGIGGLNTEAFF	TGTGCCAGTAGTGGGATAGGGGGGCTGAACACTGAAGCTTTCTTT
15	TRBJ2-3	TRBV7-2	NA	TRBD2	CASSLAAGDPDTQYF	TGTGCCAGCAGCTTAGCAGCGGGAGACCCAGATACGCAGTATTTT
16	TRBJ2-3	TRBV7-6	NA	TRBD1	CASSSQQGAAGDTQYF	TGTGCCAGCAGCTCGCAACAGGGGGCGGCTGGAGATACGCAGTATTTT
16	TRBJ2-2	TRBV27	NA	NA	CASSFRAGTNTGELFF	TGTGCCAGCAGTTTCCGGGCGGGGACGAACACCGGGGAGCTGTTTTTT
12	TRBJ2-7	TRBV12-5	NA	TRBD1	CASGMGQDEQYF	TGTGCTAGTGGTATGGGACAGGACGAGCAGTACTTC
15	TRBJ1-5	TRBV19	few	TRBD1	CASSTQGGSYQPQHF	TGTGCCAGTAGTACCCAGGGGGGCTCGTATCAGCCCCAGCATTTT
14	TRBJ1-5	TRBV7-2	NA	TRBD1	CASSLTGGNQPQHF	TGTGCCAGCAGCTTAACAGGGGGCAATCAGCCCCAGCATTTT
15	TRBJ2-2	TRBV7-9	few	NA	CASSPQSVNTGELFF	TGTGCCAGCAGCCCCCAATCCGTAAACACCGGGGAGCTGTTTTTT
15	TRBJ2-7	TRBV5-4	NA	TRBD2	CASSLGLAGDNEQYF	TGTGCCAGCAGCTTAGGACTAGCGGGGGACAACGAGCAGTACTTC
15	TRBJ1-5	TRBV19	few	TRBD1	CASSIAQGGNMPQHF	TGTGCCAGTAGTATAGCACAGGGGGGGAATATGCCCCAGCATTTT
11	TRBJ2-3	TRBV5-6	NA	NA	CASSLRDTQYF	TGTGCCAGCAGCTTGAGGGATACGCAGTATTTT
14	TRBJ1-1	TRBV7-6	NA	NA	CASSATGMNTEAFF	TGTGCCAGCAGCGCAACAGGAATGAACACTGAAGCTTTCTTT
14	TRBJ1-2	TRBV7-9	NA	TRBD1	CASSLEDRTYGYTF	TGTGCCAGCAGCTTAGAGGACAGGACCTATGGCTACACCTTC
12	TRBJ1-6	TRBV12-5	few	NA	CASGPTRSPLHF	TGTGCTAGTGGCCCTACACGGTCACCCCTCCACTTT
15	TRBJ2-3	TRBV5-1	NA	TRBD1	CASSSDRGETDTQYF	TGCGCCAGCAGTTCGGACAGGGGTGAGACAGATACGCAGTATTTT
16	TRBJ2-2	TRBV7-2	NA	TRBD2	CASSLGLAGGAGELFF	TGTGCCAGCAGCTTAGGCTTAGCGGGGGGCGCCGGGGAGCTGTTTTTT
14	TRBJ1-2	TRBV28	NA	TRBD1	CASGRGQNAGGYTF	TGTGCCAGCGGAAGGGGACAGAATGCAGGTGGCTACACCTTC
16	TRBJ2-4	TRBV6-1	NA	NA	CASSEAPGALGNIQYF	TGTGCCAGCAGTGAAGCACCAGGGGCATTAGGCAACATTCAGTACTTC
14	TRBJ2-5	TRBV5-6	NA	TRBD2	CASSLVSGRETQYF	TGTGCCAGCAGCTTGGTAAGCGGGAGAGAGACCCAGTACTTC
14	TRBJ2-5	TRBV6-1	NA	NA	CATTAPGIQETQYF	TGTGCCACCACCGCACCAGGGATCCAAGAGACCCAGTACTTC
15	TRBJ2-7	TRBV9	NA	TRBD2	CASSVADSGTYEQYF	TGTGCCAGCAGCGTAGCAGATAGCGGGACCTACGAGCAGTACTTC
14	TRBJ2-2	TRBV4-3	NA	NA	CASSQWELTGELFF	TGCGCCAGCAGCCAATGGGAACTCACCGGGGAGCTGTTTTTT
14	TRBJ1-2	TRBV29-1	NA	NA	CSVDQGISNYGYTF	TGCAGCGTTGACCAGGGGATTTCGAACTATGGCTACACCTTC
16	TRBJ2-7	TRBV5-1	NA	NA	CASSQTGTYRTSEQYF	TGCGCCAGCAGCCAGACCGGGACTTACAGGACGTCCGAGCAGTACTTC
15	TRBJ2-5	TRBV7-9	NA	TRBD1	CASSLRQGGQETQYF	TGTGCCAGCAGCTTGCGACAGGGCGGGCAAGAGACCCAGTACTTC
15	TRBJ1-1	TRBV2	NA	NA	CASSETRGASTEAFF	TGTGCCAGCAGTGAAACAAGGGGAGCGAGCACTGAAGCTTTCTTT
13	TRBJ2-7	TRBV21-1	NA	NA	CASSNAMGHEQYF	TGTGCCAGCAGCAATGCCATGGGCCACGAGCAGTACTTC
16	TRBJ2-6	TRBV2	few	NA	CASTTEGVSGANVLTF	TGTGCCAGCACCACCGAGGGGGTTTCTGGGGCCAACGTCCTGACTTTC
15	TRBJ2-3	TRBV9	NA	NA	CASSVFPGSTDTQYF	TGTGCCAGCAGCGTATTTCCCGGAAGCACAGATACGCAGTATTTT
15	TRBJ2-7	TRBV7-9	few	NA	CASSFKAEPTYEQYF	TGTGCCAGCAGCTTTAAAGCGGAGCCAACCTACGAGCAGTACTTC
14	TRBJ2-3	TRBV6-5	NA	NA	CASARGLGTDTQYF	TGTGCCTCTGCTAGGGGTTTGGGGACAGATACGCAGTATTTT
15	TRBJ2-7	TRBV27	NA	TRBD1	CASSFSPGQSNEQYF	TGTGCCAGCAGTTTCTCTCCGGGACAGAGCAACGAGCAGTACTTC
12	TRBJ1-2	TRBV2	few	NA	CASTGRNYGYTF	TGTGCCAGCACGGGCAGGAACTATGGCTACACCTTC
14	TRBJ1-1	TRBV7-9	NA	NA	CASSQVQGFTEAFF	TGTGCCAGCAGCCAGGTCCAGGGTTTCACTGAAGCTTTCTTT
12	TRBJ1-5	TRBV19	NA	NA	CASRPPNQPQHF	TGTGCCAGTAGACCCCCCAATCAGCCCCAGCATTTT
13	TRBJ2-2	TRBV7-9	NA	NA	CASAGANTGELFF	TGTGCCAGCGCTGGGGCGAACACCGGGGAGCTGTTTTTT
14	TRBJ1-3	TRBV19	few	NA	CASSIGGSGNTIYF	TGTGCCAGTAGTATAGGCGGCTCTGGAAACACCATATATTTT
12	TRBJ2-7	TRBV5-6	NA	NA	CASSVNLYEQYF	TGTGCCAGCAGCGTGAATCTCTACGAGCAGTACTTC
14	TRBJ2-3	TRBV9	NA	NA	CASSVDLEADTQYF	TGTGCCAGCAGCGTAGACCTAGAAGCAGATACGCAGTATTTT
15	TRBJ1-2	TRBV18	NA	NA	CASSPLQGFGYGYTF	TGTGCCAGCTCACCACTACAGGGCTTTGGCTATGGCTACACCTTC
16	TRBJ2-2	TRBV6-1	NA	TRBD1	CASSETGGPNTGELFF	TGTGCCAGCAGTGAGACAGGGGGACCGAACACCGGGGAGCTGTTTTTT
14	TRBJ1-2	TRBV18	NA	NA	CASSPQGKNYGYTF	TGTGCCAGCTCACCACAGGGGAAGAACTATGGCTACACCTTC
15	TRBJ1-3	TRBV19	NA	NA	CASWDGINTGNTIYF	TGTGCCAGTTGGGACGGGATAAACACTGGAAACACCATATATTTT